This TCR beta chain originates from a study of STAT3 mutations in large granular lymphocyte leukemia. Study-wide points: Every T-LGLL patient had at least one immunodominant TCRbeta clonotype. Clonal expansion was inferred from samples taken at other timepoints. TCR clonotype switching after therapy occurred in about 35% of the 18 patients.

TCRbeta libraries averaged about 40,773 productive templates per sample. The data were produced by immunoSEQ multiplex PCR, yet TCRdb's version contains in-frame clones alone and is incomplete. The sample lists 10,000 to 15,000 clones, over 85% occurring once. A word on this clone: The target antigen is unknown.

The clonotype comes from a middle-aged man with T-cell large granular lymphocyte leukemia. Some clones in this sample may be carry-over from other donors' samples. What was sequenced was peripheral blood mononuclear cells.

The CDR3 sequence: CASSYAGTGAEQYF. The CDR3 coding sequence is TGCGCCAGCAGCTATGCCGGGACAGGGGCCGAGCAGTACTTC. The chain is built from TRBV5-1 and TRBJ2-7, with 10 bases matching TRBD1. Germline CDR1 SGHRS, CDR2 YFSETQ. There are 14 residues in the CDR3. With V trimmed by 3 bases and J by 6 bases, 6 bases remained unmatched.